This passage covers 4 T cell receptor beta chains from one sample sequenced in a study of PD-L1 blockade in urothelial cancer. This table comes from immunoSEQ multiplex PCR, and its TCRdb copy is limited to in-frame clones, with some not included. The sample has about 95,000 clones; roughly 84% are singletons. Time point of the sample: pretreatment peripheral blood. Sequencing used PBMCs, obtained around atezolizumab (anti-PD-L1) treatment. The receptors shown here come from a man between 60 and 70 years old with urothelial cancer.

The V call is TRBV9, the J call TRBJ2-5, with 9 positions matching TRBD1. This CDR3 has 15 amino acids. Germline loops: CDR1 SGDLS, CDR2 YYNGEE. V was pared by 0 bases and J by 5 bases, with 5 bases of the junction left unmatched. CDR3 sequence (DNA): TGTGCCAGCAGCGTAGACGGGACAGGGAGGGAGACCCAGTACTTC. As protein: CASSVDGTGRETQYF.

The chain is built from TRBV6-5 and TRBJ2-1; 7 nucleotides line up with TRBD2. CDR3 length: 15 residues. Germline CDR1 reads MNHEY; CDR2 reads SVGAGI. After removal of 2 bases from V and 4 bases from J, the junction contained 5 bases not matched to a gene. DNA for the CDR3: TGTGCCAGCAGTTACGTGGGAGGGATATACAATGAGCAGTTCTTC. It specifies CASSYVGGIYNEQFF.

The V and J genes are TRBV7-7 and TRBJ2-3, with D perhaps matching TRBD1 (5 bases). Trimming shortened V by 4 bases and J by 6 bases, and 11 bases separated the two germline ends. Looked up from germline, CDR1 is SSHAT and CDR2 is FNYEAQ (reference sequence). The CDR3 contains 13 residues. The CDR3 DNA reads TGTGCCAGCAGCTCAGACAGATGGGATACGCAGTATTTT. As protein: CASSSDRWDTQYF. Combining the CDR3 with reference TRBV7-7 and TRBJ2-3 gives the whole variable domain GAGVSQSPRYKVTKRGQDVTLRCDPISSHATLYWYQQALGQGPEFLTYFNYEAQPDKSGLPSDRFSAERPEGSISTLTIQRTEQRDSAMYRCASSSDRWDTQYFGPGTRLTVL.

The gene calls are TRBV30 and TRBJ2-7, with D tentatively TRBD2 (6 bases). Germline values: CDR1 GTSNPN, CDR2 SVGIG (reference sequence). The CDR3 covers 13 residues. Trimming cost V 7 bases and J 2 bases, with 15 bases left between them. In DNA form, the CDR3 reads TGTGCCTCACCTGGGGGGACCGCCTACGAGCAGTACTTC. This translates into CASPGGTAYEQYF. The full variable domain, in which reference TRBV30 and TRBJ2-7 provide the parts outside the CDR3, is SQTIHQWPATLVQPVGSPLSLECTVEGTSNPNLYWYRQAAGRGLQLLFYSVGIGQISSEVPQNLSASRPQDRQFILSSKKLLLSDSGFYLCASPGGTAYEQYFGPGTRLTVT.